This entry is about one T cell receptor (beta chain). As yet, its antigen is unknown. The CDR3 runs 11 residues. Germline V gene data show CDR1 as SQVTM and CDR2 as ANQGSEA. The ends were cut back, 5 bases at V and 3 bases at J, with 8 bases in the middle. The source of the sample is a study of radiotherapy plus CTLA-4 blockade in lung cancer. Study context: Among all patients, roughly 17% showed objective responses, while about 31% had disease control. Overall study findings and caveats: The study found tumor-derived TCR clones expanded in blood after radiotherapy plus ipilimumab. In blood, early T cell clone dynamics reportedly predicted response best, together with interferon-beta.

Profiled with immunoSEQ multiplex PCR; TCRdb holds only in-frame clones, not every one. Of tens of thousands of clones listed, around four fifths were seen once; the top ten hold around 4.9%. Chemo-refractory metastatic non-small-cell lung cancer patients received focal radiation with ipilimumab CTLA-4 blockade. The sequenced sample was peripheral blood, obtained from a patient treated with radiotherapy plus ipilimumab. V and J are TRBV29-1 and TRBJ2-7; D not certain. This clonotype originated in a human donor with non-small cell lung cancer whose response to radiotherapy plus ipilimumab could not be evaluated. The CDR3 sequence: CSVSASYEQYF. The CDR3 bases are TGCAGCGTTTCTGCGAGCTACGAGCAGTACTTC.